The 32 T cell receptor beta chains below all came from one sample that was sequenced in a study of T cells after yellow fever vaccination (dated by TCRdb to the late 2010s). This specimen's treatment or condition label, per the study, means: live attenuated yellow fever vaccine strain. The method behind the library was 5' RACE. Sequencing took place on an Illumina NovaSeq 6000. TCRdb handled the public reads itself, with Q25 trimming in fastp and clone calling in MiXCR, and kept productive beta chains. One record per CDR3 amino acid sequence lists the most common genes and DNA. The sample data list about 340,000 distinct CDR3 sequences, and around 4.1% of these were observed just once. Less than 25% of the sample goes to the ten largest clones. The sample was PBMCs, taken 5 days after the yellow fever booster vaccination. The receptors shown here come from a man aged 18 to 30 who received the YFV17D yellow fever vaccine.

At least ten counts were recorded for this clonotype. CDR3 region: CASSPLNRNEQYV. The DNA for the CDR3 is TGTGCCAGCAGCCCCCTAAACAGGAACGAGCAGTACGTC. J is TRBJ2-7 and V is TRBV5-5; D perhaps matches TRBD1 (5 bases). The CDR3 has 13 amino acids. CDR1 is SGHKS and CDR2 is YYEKEE in the germline V gene (reference sequence). V shed 4 bases and J shed 5 bases, with 13 bases lying between them.

The chain uses TRBV5-4 and TRBJ2-4; D remains unclear. The ends were cut back, 0 bases at V and 0 bases at J, with 19 bases in the middle. The CDR3 has 19 residues. Germline V gene data show CDR1 as SGHNT and CDR2 as YYREEE (reference sequence). In DNA form, the CDR3 reads TGTGCCAGCAGCTTGGACCAGGCGCATCCCTACATAGCCAAAAACATTCAGTACTTC. Translating gives CASSLDQAHPYIAKNIQYF. Full variable domain (remainder filled in from reference TRBV5-4 and TRBJ2-4): ETGVTQSPTHLIKTRGQQVTLRCSSQSGHNTVSWYQQALGQGPQFIFQYYREEENGRGNFPPRFSGLQFPNYSSELNVNALELDDSALYLCASSLDQAHPYIAKNIQYFGAGTRLSVL.

V and J are TRBV7-2 and TRBJ1-6, with no clear D. The CDR3 length is 14 residues. The germline V gene encodes CDR1 SGHTA and CDR2 FQGNSA. V lost 5 bases and J 6 bases, leaving 11 bases between the germline ends. The CDR3 loop is CASSQGLINSPLHF. The DNA for the CDR3 is TGTGCCAGCAGCCAAGGACTGATTAATTCACCCCTCCACTTT.

This clonotype was counted only a few times. The V call is TRBV12-3 or TRBV12-4, the J call TRBJ1-1; TRBD1 might be the D (6 bases). V lost 3 bases to trimming and J lost 3 bases, with 8 bases between them. The CDR3 loop spans 13 amino acids. In DNA form, the CDR3 reads TGTGCCAGCAGTTTCACAGGGCACACTGAAGCTTTCTTT. Its protein product is CASSFTGHTEAFF.

The chain is built from TRBV7-7 and TRBJ1-5; the D gene is possibly TRBD1 (5 bases). Per the germline V gene, CDR1 is SSHAT and CDR2 is FNYEAQ (reference sequence). The CDR3 runs 13 residues. Deletions cut 7 bases from V and 4 bases from J, with 11 bases between. In DNA, the CDR3 is TGTGCCAGCATCGATGGGGGGAATCAGCCCCAGCATTTT. Protein: CASIDGGNQPQHF.

The table lists this clonotype with a few counts. This rearrangement joins TRBV5-1 to TRBJ2-6, with D unresolved. The ends were cut back, 4 bases at V and 1 base at J, with 9 bases in the middle. This CDR3 comprises 15 residues. CDR1 is SGHRS, CDR2 YFSETQ, per germline. Here the CDR3 DNA reads TGCGCCAGCAGCGGTGGGGAATCTGGGGCCAACGTCCTGACTTTC. As protein: CASSGGESGANVLTF.

This clonotype turned up a few times. The chain combines TRBV7-2 with TRBJ2-2, with D hard to call. V was trimmed by 3 bases and J by 0 bases, leaving 11 bases between them. CDR1 SGHTA and CDR2 FQGNSA come from the germline V gene. There are 16 residues in the CDR3. In nucleotides, the CDR3 is TGTGCCAGCAGCTTCGGAGCGACCGCGAACACCGGGGAGCTGTTTTTT. Amino acid sequence: CASSFGATANTGELFF.

This clonotype occurred a few times. The chain uses TRBV20-1 and TRBJ2-1; 12 bases are a match to TRBD1. V gave up 0 bases and J gave up 3 bases; unmatched junction bases: 3. The CDR3 is 16 residues long. Germline loops: CDR1 DFQATT, CDR2 SNEGSKA (reference sequence). DNA for the CDR3: TGCAGTGCTAGAGATGGGACAGGGGGCCACTACAATGAGCAGTTCTTC. It translates to CSARDGTGGHYNEQFF.

This clonotype was counted at least ten times. This chain connects TRBV10-3 to TRBJ1-1; D gene unclear. The germline gives CDR1 ENHRY, CDR2 SYGVKD. The germline V and J ends were trimmed by 4 bases and 2 bases, with 8 bases remaining between them. The CDR3 is made up of 13 amino acids. Written as DNA, the CDR3 is TGTGCCATCAGTGGGCAGATAAACACTGAAGCTTTCTTT. Translation: CAISGQINTEAFF.

This clonotype was observed a handful of times. The chain joins TRBV27 to TRBJ2-7; 10 nucleotides match TRBD2. Trimming cost V 4 bases and J 2 bases; bases outside gene matches: 5. Germline values: CDR1 MNHEY, CDR2 SMNVEV (reference sequence). This CDR3 is 15 amino acids long. The CDR3, as DNA: TGTGCCAGCAGTTATAGCGGGGGGCCTACCTACGAGCAGTACGTC. Residues: CASSYSGGPTYEQYV.

This clonotype was seen many times. The rearrangement joins TRBV24-1 to TRBJ2-5; D is tentatively TRBD1 or TRBD2 (5 bases each). Trimming took 0 bases from V and 4 from J, leaving 5 bases between them. CDR3 length: 13 residues. Germline CDR1 is KGHDR and CDR2 is SFDVKD. The DNA for the CDR3 is TGTGCCACCAGTGATTTGGGGGGAGAGACCCAGTACTTC. Protein: CATSDLGGETQYF.

This clonotype was recorded at least ten times. This chain links TRBV5-1 with TRBJ2-5; 8 nucleotides match TRBD1. This CDR3 contains 15 residues. Germline V gene data show CDR1 as SGHRS and CDR2 as YFSETQ. After removal of 4 bases from V and 3 bases from J, the junction contained 8 bases not matched to a gene. The CDR3 loop reads CASSSTGTGEETQYF. DNA for the CDR3: TGCGCCAGCAGCAGTACCGGGACAGGAGAAGAGACCCAGTACTTC.

This clonotype was counted ten times or more. This chain joins TRBV7-8 and TRBJ2-7; tentative D call: TRBD2 (6 bases). Germline-derived CDR1 and CDR2 are SGHVS and FQNEAQ. The CDR3 spans 16 residues. The V end was cut by 1 base, the J end by 6 bases, with 19 bases between. The CDR3 region is CASSLGLGGELGEQYF. The CDR3 DNA follows: TGTGCCAGCAGCTTAGGATTAGGAGGGGAACTCGGCGAGCAGTACTTC.

The gene calls are TRBV18 and TRBJ2-3; D perhaps matches TRBD2 (6 bases). Trimming pared 3 bases from V and 2 bases from J, leaving 15 bases between. Germline V gene lookup returns CDR1 KGHSH and CDR2 LQKENI. This CDR3 is 16 amino acids long. The CDR3 protein is CASSPRLGAPTDTQYF. CDR3 in DNA: TGTGCCAGCTCACCGAGACTAGGGGCGCCCACAGATACGCAGTATTTT. Based on the CDR3 plus reference TRBV18 and TRBJ2-3, the full variable domain is NAGVMQNPRHLVRRRGQEARLRCSPMKGHSHVYWYRQLPEEGLKFMVYLQKENIIDESGMPKERFSAEFPKEGPSILRIQQVVRGDSAAYFCASSPRLGAPTDTQYFGPGTRLTVL.

The chain uses TRBV12-3 or TRBV12-4 and TRBJ2-1, with 7 bases lining up with TRBD1. The CDR3 is 15 amino acids. Unmatched junction bases numbered 11, after V lost 6 bases and J lost 6 bases. The CDR3 DNA reads as TGTGCCAGCAGGCTACAGGGGCCCCTCCGCAATGAGCAGTTCTTC. Its protein product is CASRLQGPLRNEQFF.

This clonotype has only a few counts. The chain is built from TRBV7-2 and TRBJ2-3; tentative D call: TRBD2 (6 bases). In germline, CDR1 is SGHTA, CDR2 FQGNSA. V shed 4 bases and J shed 0 bases, with 14 bases lying between them. The CDR3 is 16 amino acids. The CDR3 loop reads CASSSAAGMSTDTQYF. In DNA, the CDR3 is TGTGCCAGCAGCTCGGCGGCGGGGATGAGCACAGATACGCAGTATTTT.

The V and J genes are TRBV12-3 or TRBV12-4 and TRBJ2-5; 8 bases align to TRBD2. The V and J ends lost 4 bases and 2 bases, in that order; junction bases with no gene match: 6. CDR3 length: 15 residues. CDR3 region: CASSSTAGGQETQYF. Written as DNA, the CDR3 is TGTGCCAGCAGTTCCACTGCGGGGGGACAAGAGACCCAGTACTTC.

This rearrangement joins TRBV12-3 or TRBV12-4 to TRBJ1-2; D is uncertain. There are 14 residues in the CDR3. Trimming left V 2 bases short and J 8 bases short, with 15 bases between. This CDR3 is CASSLSPPQEGYTF. The CDR3 region has the DNA TGTGCCAGCAGTTTATCACCCCCCCAGGAGGGCTACACCTTC.

The rearrangement uses TRBV7-9 and TRBJ2-1; no definite D call. The CDR3 spans 13 residues. Per the germline V gene, CDR1 is SEHNR and CDR2 is FQNEAQ (reference sequence). V was trimmed by 1 base and J by 10 bases, leaving 11 bases between them. CDR3 nucleotides: TGTGCCAGCAGCTTAGATCAGATCAACGAGCAGTTCTTC. Its translation is CASSLDQINEQFF.

In its sample, this clonotype was seen many times. The J gene is TRBJ2-7, the V gene TRBV5-1; 8 positions match TRBD1. The junction had 1 base not matched to a gene; V was cut back by 2 bases and J by 6 bases. The CDR3 loop spans 12 amino acids. Germline values: CDR1 SGHRS, CDR2 YFSETQ. The CDR3 here is CASSLTGGEQYF. CDR3 sequence (DNA): TGCGCCAGCAGCTTAACAGGGGGCGAGCAGTACTTC.

This clonotype came up a few times. The J gene is TRBJ2-7, the V gene TRBV6-5, with a possible D match to TRBD2 (6 bases). The CDR3 has 13 amino acids. V lost 4 bases to trimming and J lost 4 bases, with 11 bases between them. Per the germline V gene, CDR1 is MNHEY and CDR2 is SVGAGI. CDR3 sequence: CASSFISGYEQYF. The CDR3 nucleotides are TGTGCCAGCAGTTTCATTAGCGGATACGAGCAGTACTTC.

This clonotype was seen only a few times. A junction end diverges from the germline sequence, so it may reflect a read error. The chain uses TRBV5-1 and TRBJ1-1; the match to TRBD1 covers 8 bases. There are 16 residues in the CDR3. CDR1 and CDR2 from the germline V gene are SGHRS and YFSETQ. CDR3 residues: CASSLLLRDRNTEVFF. DNA of the CDR3: TGCGCCAGCAGCTTGTTACTCCGGGACAGGAACACTGAAGTTTTCTTT.

The chain links TRBV18 to TRBJ1-2; TRBD1 aligns across 7 bases. Germline V gene data show CDR1 as KGHSH and CDR2 as LQKENI. The ends lost 3 bases at V and 2 bases at J; junction bases unmatched: 6. This CDR3 comprises 15 residues. This CDR3 is CASSPSEGANYGYTF. CDR3 nucleotides: TGTGCCAGCTCACCTTCGGAGGGGGCCAACTATGGCTACACCTTC.

This clonotype was recorded many times. The V call is TRBV7-8, the J call TRBJ2-6; unclear D gene. CDR1 is SGHVS and CDR2 is FQNEAQ in the germline V gene. This CDR3 comprises 12 residues. Trimming removed 5 bases at V and 5 bases at J, with 4 bases between. The CDR3 DNA follows: TGTGCCAGCAGCCTAAGGGCCAACGTCCTGACTTTC. Its protein is CASSLRANVLTF. The whole variable domain, filled in from reference TRBV7-8 and TRBJ2-6, reads GAGVSQSPRYKVAKRGQDVALRCDPISGHVSLFWYQQALGQGPEFLTYFQNEAQLDKSGLPSDRFFAERPEGSVSTLKIQRTQQEDSAVYLCASSLRANVLTFGAGSRLTVL.

This clonotype has a count of ten or more. The rearrangement links TRBV29-1 to TRBJ2-3, with TRBD1 identical over 8 bases. Unmatched junction bases numbered 3, after V lost 3 bases and J lost 4 bases. Germline V gene lookup returns CDR1 SQVTM and CDR2 ANQGSEA. The CDR3 covers 13 residues. The CDR3 DNA reads as TGCAGCGTTGATTCAGGGGGCGCAGATACGCAGTATTTT. Amino acid sequence: CSVDSGGADTQYF.

This clonotype occurred many times. The gene calls are TRBV10-3 and TRBJ1-3; D ambiguous. Trimming shortened V by 7 bases and J by 5 bases, and 12 bases separated the two germline ends. Germline CDR1 ENHRY, CDR2 SYGVKD. The CDR3 spans 13 residues. Written as DNA, the CDR3 is TGTGCCATCAAGCGACAAGGGAGAAACACCATATATTTT. Its protein product is CAIKRQGRNTIYF.

There are many counts of this clonotype. The chain employs TRBV15 and TRBJ1-2, with no clear D. V was pared by 0 bases and J by 4 bases, with 3 bases between. Germline V gives CDR1 LNHNV, CDR2 YYDKDF (reference sequence). This CDR3 region has 12 residues. The DNA of the CDR3 is TGTGCCACCAGCAGAGATTCCTATGGCTACACCTTC. This translates into CATSRDSYGYTF.

CDR3 region: CASGQPSQLNTEAFF. In DNA, the CDR3 is TGTGCCAGCGGACAACCGAGCCAGTTGAACACTGAAGCTTTCTTT. The V call is TRBV6-2 or TRBV6-3, the J call TRBJ1-1; tentatively, D is TRBD1 (5 bases). V lost 8 bases, J lost 0 bases, and 16 bases lay in between. This CDR3 comprises 15 residues. Germline V gene sequence: CDR1 MNHEY, CDR2 SVGEGT.

This chain links TRBV28 with TRBJ1-1; D possibly corresponds to TRBD1 (5 bases). Trimming took off 7 bases at V and 4 bases at J, with 13 bases between the two ends. From germline, CDR1 is MDHEN and CDR2 SYDVKM. The CDR3 is 13 residues long. As DNA, the CDR3 is TGTGCCAGCACCCTTCAGGGAACCACTGAAGCTTTCTTT. Encoded protein: CASTLQGTTEAFF.

V usage is TRBV6-6 and J usage is TRBJ1-2; 7 bases agree with TRBD1. The ends lost 2 bases at V and 1 base at J; junction bases unmatched: 7. The CDR3 is made up of 16 amino acids. Germline CDR1 reads MNHNY; CDR2 reads SVGAGI (reference sequence). CDR3 sequence reads: CASSYPRSGGNYGYTF. CDR3 nucleotides: TGTGCCAGCAGTTACCCCCGGTCAGGGGGTAACTATGGCTACACCTTC.

This clonotype was observed a handful of times. The CDR3 sequence is CASSLLAGGLGTDTQYF. The CDR3 DNA reads as TGTGCCAGCAGTTTACTAGCGGGGGGGCTAGGCACAGATACGCAGTATTTT. The genes are TRBV12-3 or TRBV12-4 and TRBJ2-3, with TRBD2 matching 12 bases. The CDR3 covers 17 residues. J lost 1 base, V lost 2 bases, and 4 bases had no gene match.

This clonotype was seen only a few times. V gene TRBV20-1 combines with J gene TRBJ2-3, with a weak D call TRBD1 (6 bases). Germline V gives CDR1 DFQATT, CDR2 SNEGSKA (reference sequence). Trimming shortened V by 0 bases and J by 1 base, and 11 bases separated the two germline ends. CDR3 length: 15 residues. The CDR3 region is CSARDPGVGTDTQYF. CDR3 DNA sequence: TGCAGTGCTAGAGATCCAGGGGTTGGCACAGATACGCAGTATTTT.